This is a list of T cell receptor beta chains from one sample in a study of T cells in narcolepsy. Sequenced by immunoSEQ multiplex PCR; TCRdb stores in-frame clones only, minus some. Among 15,000 to 17,000 clones listed, about 85% were seen once. Sequencing input: memory (CD45RA-) CD4+ T cells from blood. The receptors here all came from a human donor in good health. Both conserved end residues are part of each CDR3. The D gene is left open where the match is weak. Size tells how often a clone was seen (once, few, many) or the class of an expanded clone, and some rows leave it out.

J gene: TRBJ1-4
V gene: TRBV5-4
CDR3 length: 16
D gene: NA
clone size: few
CDR3 protein: CASSHRRDGTNEKLFF
CDR3 DNA: TGTGCCAGCAGCCACCGGCGGGACGGTACTAATGAAAAACTGTTTTTT

J gene: TRBJ1-4
V gene: TRBV2
CDR3 length: 12
D gene: NA
clone size: few
CDR3 protein: CASSTVYEKLFF
CDR3 DNA: TGTGCCAGCAGTACGGTTTATGAAAAACTGTTTTTT

J gene: TRBJ1-1
V gene: TRBV10-2
CDR3 length: 13
D gene: TRBD1
clone size: NA
CDR3 protein: CASTTGQGTEAFF
CDR3 DNA: TGCGCCAGCACCACGGGACAGGGAACTGAAGCTTTCTTT

J gene: TRBJ1-2
V gene: TRBV6-1
CDR3 length: 14
D gene: NA
clone size: NA
CDR3 protein: CASSDWGWGYGYTF
CDR3 DNA: TGTGCCAGCAGTGATTGGGGATGGGGCTATGGCTACACCTTC

J gene: TRBJ2-7
V gene: TRBV2
CDR3 length: 15
D gene: TRBD2
clone size: NA
CDR3 protein: CASSVAGGPQSEQYF
CDR3 DNA: TGTGCCAGCAGTGTTGCGGGAGGCCCCCAGTCGGAGCAGTACTTC

J gene: TRBJ2-1
V gene: TRBV28
CDR3 length: 16
D gene: TRBD2
clone size: once
CDR3 protein: CASSLYLLAGGGEQFF
CDR3 DNA: TGTGCCAGCAGTTTATACTTGCTAGCGGGAGGGGGTGAGCAGTTCTTC

J gene: TRBJ2-3
V gene: TRBV15
CDR3 length: 16
D gene: TRBD1
clone size: NA
CDR3 protein: CATSRDRGQHTDTQYF
CDR3 DNA: TGTGCCACCAGCAGAGATCGGGGACAGCACACAGATACGCAGTATTTT

J gene: TRBJ1-1
V gene: TRBV6-5
CDR3 length: 16
D gene: NA
clone size: NA
CDR3 protein: CASSYSWGGPDTEAFF
CDR3 DNA: TGTGCCAGCAGTTACTCATGGGGGGGGCCCGACACTGAAGCTTTCTTT

J gene: TRBJ1-1
V gene: TRBV7-7
CDR3 length: 16
D gene: TRBD1
clone size: few
CDR3 protein: CASSWFDRGMNTEAFF
CDR3 DNA: TGTGCCAGCAGTTGGTTTGACAGGGGAATGAACACTGAAGCTTTCTTT

J gene: TRBJ1-3
V gene: TRBV18
CDR3 length: 16
D gene: NA
clone size: NA
CDR3 protein: CASSPGSHNSGNTIYF
CDR3 DNA: TGTGCCAGCTCACCGGGCAGTCATAACTCTGGAAACACCATATATTTT

J gene: TRBJ1-1
V gene: TRBV7-9
CDR3 length: 14
D gene: NA
clone size: NA
CDR3 protein: CASSLAGSRAEAFF
CDR3 DNA: TGTGCCAGCAGCTTAGCAGGGTCCCGCGCTGAAGCTTTCTTT

J gene: TRBJ1-1
V gene: TRBV11-3
CDR3 length: 16
D gene: TRBD1
clone size: NA
CDR3 protein: CASSQGSGGGNTEAFF
CDR3 DNA: TGTGCCAGCAGCCAGGGATCAGGGGGTGGGAACACTGAAGCTTTCTTT

J gene: TRBJ2-3
V gene: TRBV7-9
CDR3 length: 15
D gene: NA
clone size: once
CDR3 protein: CASSFYRLDTDTQYF
CDR3 DNA: TGTGCCAGCAGCTTTTACAGATTAGACACAGATACGCAGTATTTT

J gene: TRBJ2-3
V gene: TRBV2
CDR3 length: 14
D gene: NA
clone size: NA
CDR3 protein: CASSESFFTDTQYF
CDR3 DNA: TGTGCCAGCAGTGAATCCTTCTTCACAGATACGCAGTATTTT

J gene: TRBJ2-1
V gene: TRBV6-1
CDR3 length: 14
D gene: NA
clone size: NA
CDR3 protein: CASSEAATRVEQFF
CDR3 DNA: TGTGCCAGCAGTGAAGCCGCAACCAGGGTTGAGCAGTTCTTC

J gene: TRBJ1-1
V gene: TRBV6-1
CDR3 length: 14
D gene: NA
clone size: NA
CDR3 protein: CASTQGFPNTEAFF
CDR3 DNA: TGTGCCAGCACCCAAGGTTTCCCGAACACTGAAGCTTTCTTT

J gene: TRBJ1-1
V gene: TRBV10-3
CDR3 length: 17
D gene: NA
clone size: NA
CDR3 protein: CAISEPSRGNWGTEAFF
CDR3 DNA: TGTGCCATCAGTGAGCCTTCTAGGGGCAATTGGGGCACTGAAGCTTTCTTT

J gene: TRBJ1-1
V gene: TRBV4-1
CDR3 length: 14
D gene: NA
clone size: NA
CDR3 protein: CASSQVTGPAAAFF
CDR3 DNA: TGCGCCAGCAGCCAAGTGACAGGACCGGCAGCGGCTTTCTTT

J gene: TRBJ2-1
V gene: TRBV5-1
CDR3 length: 18
D gene: TRBD2
clone size: NA
CDR3 protein: CASSSTSGLAGSYNEQFF
CDR3 DNA: TGCGCCAGCAGCTCTACCTCTGGACTAGCGGGGTCCTACAATGAGCAGTTCTTC

J gene: TRBJ2-5
V gene: TRBV27
CDR3 length: 15
D gene: TRBD1
clone size: few
CDR3 protein: CASSPDRGRGETQYF
CDR3 DNA: TGTGCCAGCAGTCCCGACAGGGGAAGAGGAGAGACCCAGTACTTC

J gene: TRBJ1-4
V gene: TRBV30
CDR3 length: 16
D gene: NA
clone size: NA
CDR3 protein: CAWSGGAGGDNEKLFF
CDR3 DNA: TGTGCCTGGAGTGGGGGGGCGGGTGGGGACAATGAAAAACTGTTTTTT

J gene: TRBJ1-6
V gene: TRBV2
CDR3 length: 16
D gene: TRBD1
clone size: NA
CDR3 protein: CASRAGTGSKNSPLHF
CDR3 DNA: TGTGCCAGCAGGGCCGGGACAGGGTCGAAGAATTCACCCCTCCACTTT

J gene: TRBJ1-1
V gene: TRBV27
CDR3 length: 12
D gene: NA
clone size: NA
CDR3 protein: CASSSIGEEAFF
CDR3 DNA: TGTGCCAGCAGTTCCATTGGGGAGGAAGCTTTCTTT

J gene: TRBJ2-5
V gene: TRBV5-4
CDR3 length: 14
D gene: NA
clone size: NA
CDR3 protein: CASSLGTVKETQYF
CDR3 DNA: TGTGCCAGCAGCTTGGGGACGGTTAAAGAGACCCAGTACTTC

J gene: TRBJ1-2
V gene: TRBV6-6
CDR3 length: 14
D gene: TRBD1
clone size: NA
CDR3 protein: CASSYTGGMDGYTF
CDR3 DNA: TGTGCCAGCAGTTACACAGGGGGCATGGATGGCTACACCTTC

J gene: TRBJ2-7
V gene: TRBV11-2
CDR3 length: 16
D gene: NA
clone size: NA
CDR3 protein: CASSSPGTLRSYEQYF
CDR3 DNA: TGTGCCAGCAGCTCCCCCGGGACTCTAAGATCCTACGAGCAGTACTTC

J gene: TRBJ1-4
V gene: TRBV10-3
CDR3 length: 13
D gene: NA
clone size: NA
CDR3 protein: CAINAGRNEKLFF
CDR3 DNA: TGTGCCATCAACGCAGGGCGTAATGAAAAACTGTTTTTT

J gene: TRBJ1-6
V gene: TRBV30
CDR3 length: 18
D gene: NA
clone size: NA
CDR3 protein: CAWSGRTGASFQGSPLHF
CDR3 DNA: TGTGCCTGGAGCGGTCGAACGGGGGCAAGCTTCCAGGGCTCACCCCTCCACTTT

J gene: TRBJ2-3
V gene: TRBV7-6
CDR3 length: 16
D gene: NA
clone size: NA
CDR3 protein: CASSYSGGEGTDTQYF
CDR3 DNA: TGTGCCAGCAGCTACTCTGGAGGGGAGGGCACAGATACGCAGTATTTT

J gene: TRBJ1-2
V gene: TRBV6-5
CDR3 length: 15
D gene: NA
clone size: NA
CDR3 protein: CASSYMGTPSDGYTF
CDR3 DNA: TGTGCCAGCAGTTATATGGGGACCCCTTCTGATGGCTACACCTTC

J gene: TRBJ1-2
V gene: TRBV7-2
CDR3 length: 15
D gene: NA
clone size: NA
CDR3 protein: CASSKEGWGIYGYTF
CDR3 DNA: TGTGCCAGCAGCAAGGAGGGTTGGGGAATCTATGGCTACACCTTC

J gene: TRBJ2-7
V gene: TRBV25-1
CDR3 length: 12
D gene: NA
clone size: NA
CDR3 protein: CASSSVLYEQYF
CDR3 DNA: TGTGCCAGCAGTTCAGTACTTTACGAGCAGTACTTC

J gene: TRBJ2-1
V gene: TRBV6-1
CDR3 length: 15
D gene: TRBD1
clone size: once
CDR3 protein: CASSEGAGGLYEQFF
CDR3 DNA: TGTGCCAGCAGTGAAGGGGCAGGGGGCCTGTATGAGCAGTTCTTC

J gene: TRBJ2-2
V gene: TRBV5-1
CDR3 length: 15
D gene: NA
clone size: NA
CDR3 protein: CASSSLPLDTGELFF
CDR3 DNA: TGCGCCAGCAGCTCCCTACCATTGGACACCGGGGAGCTGTTTTTT

J gene: TRBJ1-1
V gene: TRBV5-1
CDR3 length: 15
D gene: TRBD1
clone size: NA
CDR3 protein: CASSSRQGSNTEAFF
CDR3 DNA: TGCGCCAGCAGCTCCCGACAGGGATCCAACACTGAAGCTTTCTTT

J gene: TRBJ2-7
V gene: TRBV7-9
CDR3 length: 16
D gene: TRBD2
clone size: NA
CDR3 protein: CASSIGLAAHSYEQYF
CDR3 DNA: TGTGCCAGCAGCATTGGACTAGCGGCCCATTCCTACGAGCAGTACTTC

J gene: TRBJ2-7
V gene: TRBV2
CDR3 length: 12
D gene: NA
clone size: NA
CDR3 protein: CASSVQFYEQYF
CDR3 DNA: TGTGCCAGCAGTGTGCAGTTCTACGAGCAGTACTTC

J gene: TRBJ2-7
V gene: TRBV6-5
CDR3 length: 13
D gene: TRBD1
clone size: large
CDR3 protein: CASKPGQGAEQYF
CDR3 DNA: TGTGCCAGCAAACCAGGGCAGGGGGCCGAGCAGTACTTC

J gene: TRBJ2-4
V gene: TRBV6-5
CDR3 length: 12
D gene: NA
clone size: NA
CDR3 protein: CASLSRLNIQYF
CDR3 DNA: TGTGCCAGCCTGTCTAGGTTAAACATTCAGTACTTC

J gene: TRBJ1-2
V gene: TRBV5-1
CDR3 length: 14
D gene: NA
clone size: NA
CDR3 protein: CASSPGPGGDGYTF
CDR3 DNA: TGCGCCAGCAGCCCCGGGCCGGGGGGAGATGGCTACACCTTC

J gene: TRBJ2-7
V gene: TRBV27
CDR3 length: 19
D gene: NA
clone size: NA
CDR3 protein: CASSPIRGARFAGGYEQYF
CDR3 DNA: TGTGCCAGCAGTCCGATTCGGGGTGCTCGTTTCGCTGGGGGATACGAGCAGTACTTC

J gene: TRBJ2-3
V gene: TRBV5-1
CDR3 length: 14
D gene: TRBD1
clone size: NA
CDR3 protein: CASSLAGTDDTQYF
CDR3 DNA: TGCGCCAGCAGCTTGGCCGGGACAGACGATACGCAGTATTTT

J gene: TRBJ2-7
V gene: TRBV5-1
CDR3 length: 15
D gene: TRBD1
clone size: once
CDR3 protein: CASSRQGNLFSEQYF
CDR3 DNA: TGCGCCAGCAGCCGACAGGGAAATCTGTTCAGCGAGCAGTACTTC

J gene: TRBJ2-1
V gene: TRBV30
CDR3 length: 12
D gene: NA
clone size: NA
CDR3 protein: CASPWTANEQFF
CDR3 DNA: TGTGCCTCCCCATGGACAGCGAATGAGCAGTTCTTC

J gene: TRBJ2-5
V gene: TRBV7-2
CDR3 length: 13
D gene: NA
clone size: NA
CDR3 protein: CASSYRVQETQYF
CDR3 DNA: TGTGCCAGCAGCTACAGGGTCCAAGAGACCCAGTACTTC

J gene: TRBJ2-2
V gene: TRBV7-9
CDR3 length: 13
D gene: NA
clone size: once
CDR3 protein: CASSLVTTGELFF
CDR3 DNA: TGTGCCAGCAGCTTAGTAACCACCGGGGAGCTGTTTTTT

J gene: TRBJ2-1
V gene: TRBV9
CDR3 length: 17
D gene: TRBD2
clone size: once
CDR3 protein: CASSSGLAGGRRNEQFF
CDR3 DNA: TGTGCCAGCAGCTCAGGACTAGCGGGAGGGCGTAGGAATGAGCAGTTCTTC

J gene: TRBJ2-3
V gene: TRBV29-1
CDR3 length: 12
D gene: NA
clone size: NA
CDR3 protein: CSVDWGTDTQYF
CDR3 DNA: TGCAGCGTTGATTGGGGCACAGATACGCAGTATTTT

J gene: TRBJ1-2
V gene: TRBV6-6
CDR3 length: 14
D gene: NA
clone size: NA
CDR3 protein: CASSYYSVQEGYTF
CDR3 DNA: TGTGCCAGCAGTTACTATTCGGTACAGGAGGGCTACACCTTC

J gene: TRBJ2-1
V gene: TRBV9
CDR3 length: 14
D gene: NA
clone size: NA
CDR3 protein: CASSGEGVGNEQFF
CDR3 DNA: TGTGCCAGCAGCGGGGAGGGGGTCGGGAATGAGCAGTTCTTC

J gene: TRBJ1-6
V gene: TRBV7-3
CDR3 length: 14
D gene: NA
clone size: NA
CDR3 protein: CASSLTTAGAPLHF
CDR3 DNA: TGTGCCAGCAGCTTAACGACAGCGGGGGCACCCCTCCACTTT

J gene: TRBJ2-3
V gene: TRBV7-9
CDR3 length: 12
D gene: TRBD1
clone size: once
CDR3 protein: CASTTGDNTQYF
CDR3 DNA: TGTGCCAGTACCACAGGGGACAATACGCAGTATTTT

J gene: TRBJ1-6
V gene: TRBV14
CDR3 length: 14
D gene: NA
clone size: NA
CDR3 protein: CASSQDQRYSPLHF
CDR3 DNA: TGTGCCAGCAGCCAAGACCAGCGGTATTCACCCCTCCACTTT